Listed below are T cell receptor beta chains from one sample, sequenced in a study of cytomegalovirus exposure and HLA in healthy donors. Assay: immunoSEQ multiplex PCR; the TCRdb copy retains only in-frame clones and omits some. This table has roughly 250,000 clones, approximately 85% appearing once. Sequencing was done on a sample of PBMCs. The receptors come from a woman in her thirties or forties in good health and CMV-seropositive. The CDR3 runs from the conserved cysteine through the conserved F or W. A D gene is named only where the DNA matches it firmly. For some rows the clone size is stated as once, few or many, or as a class when expanded; others skip it.

j_call: TRBJ2-1
clone_size: -
d_call: TRBD1
v_call: TRBV6-5
cdr3_nt: TGTGCCAGCAGTAGGACAGGTTACTCCTACAATGAGCAGTTCTTC
cdr3_aa: CASSRTGYSYNEQFF

j_call: TRBJ2-5
clone_size: few
d_call: TRBD1
v_call: TRBV28
cdr3_nt: TGTGCCAGCAGTGGGACAGGCGCCGGGGAGACCCAGTACTTC
cdr3_aa: CASSGTGAGETQYF

j_call: TRBJ2-7
clone_size: -
d_call: -
v_call: TRBV10-1
cdr3_nt: TGCGCCAGCAGCTTGCACTCCGGGACACAGTCCCGGTTGGCCGGCTACGAGCAGTACTTC
cdr3_aa: CASSLHSGTQSRLAGYEQYF

j_call: TRBJ2-7
clone_size: -
d_call: TRBD1
v_call: TRBV28
cdr3_nt: TGTGCCAGCAGCTCTTCCGGGACAGGGCTCTACGAGCAGTACTTC
cdr3_aa: CASSSSGTGLYEQYF

j_call: TRBJ2-3
clone_size: -
d_call: -
v_call: TRBV21-1
cdr3_nt: TGTGCCAGCAGCAAATCTAGCGGGAGTGCAGATACGCAGTATTTT
cdr3_aa: CASSKSSGSADTQYF

j_call: TRBJ1-2
clone_size: -
d_call: -
v_call: TRBV25-1
cdr3_nt: TGTGCCAGCAGTGAAACCGGGATCTATGGCTACACCTTC
cdr3_aa: CASSETGIYGYTF

j_call: TRBJ1-2
clone_size: -
d_call: TRBD1
v_call: TRBV30
cdr3_nt: TGTGCCTGGATGATCGGACAGGGTGTCGGCTACACCTTC
cdr3_aa: CAWMIGQGVGYTF

j_call: TRBJ2-3
clone_size: -
d_call: -
v_call: TRBV27
cdr3_nt: TGTGCCAGCAGACGACAGGCTAGCACAGATACGCAGTATTTT
cdr3_aa: CASRRQASTDTQYF

j_call: TRBJ1-2
clone_size: -
d_call: TRBD1
v_call: TRBV6-6
cdr3_nt: TGTGCCAGCAGTCCCGGGACAGGGGGCCATAACTATGGCTACACCTTC
cdr3_aa: CASSPGTGGHNYGYTF

j_call: TRBJ2-4
clone_size: -
d_call: TRBD2
v_call: TRBV28
cdr3_nt: TGTGCCAGCAGTTTATCGCTAGCGGGTGGGGGAATAGCCAAAAACATTCAGTACTTC
cdr3_aa: CASSLSLAGGGIAKNIQYF

j_call: TRBJ2-2
clone_size: -
d_call: TRBD2
v_call: TRBV10-3
cdr3_nt: TGTGCCATCAGTGAGGGGCTAGCGGGAACCACCGGGGAGCTGTTTTTT
cdr3_aa: CAISEGLAGTTGELFF

j_call: TRBJ2-7
clone_size: -
d_call: -
v_call: TRBV5-5
cdr3_nt: TGTGCCAGCAGCTTCGGGGATTTCGAGCAGTACTTC
cdr3_aa: CASSFGDFEQYF

j_call: TRBJ2-1
clone_size: -
d_call: -
v_call: TRBV7-9
cdr3_nt: TGTGCCAGCAGCTTAGCGTCTCGCAATGAGCAGTTCTTC
cdr3_aa: CASSLASRNEQFF

j_call: TRBJ2-7
clone_size: -
d_call: -
v_call: TRBV5-1
cdr3_nt: TGCGCCAGCAGCTTGGCCCCGATGCAGGGAAATGTCTACGAGCAGTACTTC
cdr3_aa: CASSLAPMQGNVYEQYF

j_call: TRBJ2-2
clone_size: -
d_call: -
v_call: TRBV30
cdr3_nt: TGTGCCTGGAGCCCCGGGAGCCGAAACACCGGGGAGCTGTTTTTT
cdr3_aa: CAWSPGSRNTGELFF

j_call: TRBJ2-1
clone_size: few
d_call: TRBD2
v_call: TRBV7-3
cdr3_nt: TGTGCCAGCAGCCCAACTAGGGAGGGTGAGCAGTTCTTC
cdr3_aa: CASSPTREGEQFF

j_call: TRBJ2-2
clone_size: -
d_call: -
v_call: TRBV9
cdr3_nt: TGTGCCAGCAGCGCCGAGAGTTCCGGGGAGCTGTTTTTT
cdr3_aa: CASSAESSGELFF

j_call: TRBJ2-7
clone_size: -
d_call: -
v_call: TRBV10-3
cdr3_nt: TGTGCTACATCCGAGGTTCACGAGCAGTACTTC
cdr3_aa: CATSEVHEQYF

j_call: TRBJ2-7
clone_size: -
d_call: -
v_call: TRBV30
cdr3_nt: TGTGCCTGGATGGACAGCTACGAGCAGTACTTC
cdr3_aa: CAWMDSYEQYF

j_call: TRBJ1-5
clone_size: -
d_call: -
v_call: TRBV19
cdr3_nt: TGTGCCAGTAGTACCCTCAGTGGTCAGCCCCAGCATTTT
cdr3_aa: CASSTLSGQPQHF

j_call: TRBJ1-3
clone_size: -
d_call: -
v_call: TRBV4-3
cdr3_nt: TGCGCCAGCAGCACCTACAGGGATAACTCTGGAAACACCATATATTTT
cdr3_aa: CASSTYRDNSGNTIYF

j_call: TRBJ2-7
clone_size: -
d_call: -
v_call: TRBV28
cdr3_nt: TGTGCCAGCAGTACACTTAGCCCCCCCGAGCAGTACTTC
cdr3_aa: CASSTLSPPEQYF

j_call: TRBJ1-1
clone_size: -
d_call: -
v_call: TRBV30
cdr3_nt: TGTGCCTGGAGTGTGAGGCAGAACACTGAAGCTTTCTTT
cdr3_aa: CAWSVRQNTEAFF

j_call: TRBJ1-1
clone_size: -
d_call: TRBD1
v_call: TRBV28
cdr3_nt: TGTGCCAGCAGTTTGGGACAGTCTCTCTACACTGAAGCTTTCTTT
cdr3_aa: CASSLGQSLYTEAFF

j_call: TRBJ2-5
clone_size: -
d_call: -
v_call: TRBV15
cdr3_nt: TGTGCCACCAGCAGGAAGGACTACCAAGAGACCCAGTACTTC
cdr3_aa: CATSRKDYQETQYF

j_call: TRBJ2-3
clone_size: -
d_call: -
v_call: TRBV30
cdr3_nt: TGTGCCTGGGAAGGGGGTACAGATACGCAGTATTTT
cdr3_aa: CAWEGGTDTQYF

j_call: TRBJ1-2
clone_size: -
d_call: -
v_call: TRBV10-3
cdr3_nt: TGTGCCATCAGTGAGTCGAAGCAGGGCGACGGCTACACCTTC
cdr3_aa: CAISESKQGDGYTF

j_call: TRBJ1-5
clone_size: -
d_call: -
v_call: TRBV7-2
cdr3_nt: TGTGCCAGCAGCAAAGACAGTAGCAATCAGCCCCAGCATTTT
cdr3_aa: CASSKDSSNQPQHF

j_call: TRBJ2-5
clone_size: -
d_call: TRBD2
v_call: TRBV30
cdr3_nt: TGTGCCTGGAGTGTACCGGGACTAGCAACGGAGACCCAGTACTTC
cdr3_aa: CAWSVPGLATETQYF

j_call: TRBJ2-7
clone_size: -
d_call: TRBD2
v_call: TRBV5-6
cdr3_nt: TGTGCCAGCAGCCAGCGGGAGTCCAAGTCTTACGAGCAGTACTTC
cdr3_aa: CASSQRESKSYEQYF

j_call: TRBJ2-2
clone_size: once
d_call: TRBD1
v_call: TRBV7-6
cdr3_nt: TGTGCCAGCAGCCGGGACAGCGCGAACACCGGGGAGCTGTTTTTT
cdr3_aa: CASSRDSANTGELFF

j_call: TRBJ2-1
clone_size: -
d_call: TRBD1
v_call: TRBV7-9
cdr3_nt: TGTGCGTCAGCCACCGGACAGGGGATCTATGAGCAGTTCTTC
cdr3_aa: CASATGQGIYEQFF